Following are 15 T cell receptor beta chains from one sample sequenced in a study of T cell clones after liver transplantation. Assay: immunoSEQ multiplex PCR; the TCRdb copy retains only in-frame clones and omits some. The sample shows approximately 18,000 clones, 75% to 90% of them seen only once. The material was CD8+ T cells from blood, obtained 45 to 46 months after liver transplant. The source of these receptors is a human patient who received a liver transplant. Some T cells could come from the graft donor.

The rearrangement joins TRBV28 to TRBJ2-7; D unresolved. The CDR3 totals 12 residues. V was trimmed by 4 bases and J by 2 bases, leaving 6 bases between them. Looked up from germline, CDR1 is MDHEN and CDR2 is SYDVKM. The CDR3 is CASSSETYEQYF. The CDR3 bases are TGTGCCAGCAGTTCGGAGACCTACGAGCAGTACTTC. The whole variable domain, remainder taken from reference TRBV28 and TRBJ2-7, is DVKVTQSSRYLVKRTGEKVFLECVQDMDHENMFWYRQDPGLGLRLIYFSYDVKMKEKGDIPEGYSVSREKKERFSLILESASTNQTSMYLCASSSETYEQYFGPGTRLTVT.

The chain combines TRBV7-6 with TRBJ2-7; D may correspond to TRBD1 or TRBD2 (5 bases each). Germline CDR1 is SGHVS and CDR2 is FNYEAQ. This CDR3 is 14 amino acids long. Trimming stripped 5 bases from V and 2 bases from J, with 13 bases between. The chain's CDR3 is CASSAPGSPYEQYF. DNA of the CDR3: TGTGCCAGCAGCGCCCCAGGGAGCCCCTACGAGCAGTACTTC.

V and J are TRBV7-9 and TRBJ2-7; possible D gene TRBD2, 5 bases. With 5 bases removed from V and 6 bases from J, the gap between germline ends came to 11 bases. The CDR3 length is 12 residues. The germline V gene encodes CDR1 SEHNR and CDR2 FQNEAQ (reference sequence). This chain's CDR3 is CASSQGGGEQYF. In DNA, the CDR3 is TGTGCCAGCAGCCAAGGAGGAGGCGAGCAGTACTTC.

The rearrangement joins TRBV27 to TRBJ1-5; D unclear. This CDR3 is built from 15 residues. CDR1 MNHEY and CDR2 SMNVEV come from the germline V gene (reference sequence). V dropped 2 bases and J dropped 0 bases, with 8 bases sitting between them. The CDR3 loop is CASSLIAYSNQPQHF. In DNA, the CDR3 is TGTGCCAGCAGTTTAATAGCTTATAGCAATCAGCCCCAGCATTTT.

In DNA, the CDR3 is TGTGCCAGCAGTTTGACCCCGAGGGCCTACGAGCAGTACTTC. Translated, it gives CASSLTPRAYEQYF. V and J are TRBV27 and TRBJ2-7; a weak D match, TRBD2 (5 bases). Germline lookup yields CDR1 MNHEY and CDR2 SMNVEV (reference sequence). The ends were cut back, 3 bases at V and 2 bases at J, with 11 bases in the middle. CDR3 length: 14 residues.

The chain carries TRBV19 and TRBJ1-2; D remains ambiguous. Trimming stripped 3 bases from V and 2 bases from J, with 7 bases between. The CDR3 is made up of 13 amino acids. The V gene's germline CDR1 is LNHDA and CDR2 SQIVND (reference sequence). DNA for the CDR3: TGTGCCAGTAGTATTGTCCTAAACTATGGCTACACCTTC. The encoded protein is CASSIVLNYGYTF.

This chain connects TRBV19 to TRBJ1-1; tentatively, D is TRBD1 (5 bases). CDR1 and CDR2 from the germline V gene are LNHDA and SQIVND (reference sequence). CDR3 length: 10 residues. V was trimmed by 10 bases and J by 3 bases, leaving 6 bases between them. DNA for the CDR3: TGTGCCACCAGGGACACTGAAGCTTTCTTT. It encodes CATRDTEAFF.

The gene calls are TRBV11-2 and TRBJ2-7; TRBD2 matches at 12 bases. From germline, CDR1 is SGHAT and CDR2 FQNNGV. Trimming took 1 base from V and 3 from J; bases not matched to a gene: 10. This CDR3 is 18 amino acids long. Here the CDR3 DNA reads TGTGCCAGCAGCTTAGGGACTAGCGGGGTCGGAGGGGGCTACGAGCAGTACTTC. Translating it yields CASSLGTSGVGGGYEQYF.

The gene calls are TRBV6-4 and TRBJ1-2; perhaps TRBD1 as D (6 bases). Germline V gene data show CDR1 as MRHNA and CDR2 as SNTAGT. V was pared by 5 bases and J by 8 bases, with 15 bases between. The CDR3 loop spans 13 amino acids. CDR3 amino acids: CASSPGHRLGYTF. CDR3 sequence (DNA): TGTGCCAGCAGTCCGGGACATCGACTAGGCTACACCTTC.

V usage is TRBV18 and J usage is TRBJ2-3, with 12 positions matching TRBD2. The CDR3 covers 17 residues. Germline CDR1 is KGHSH and CDR2 is LQKENI. Trimming removed 3 bases from V and 2 bases from J; junction bases left unmatched: 6. CDR3 in amino acids: CASSPSGLAGFTDTQYF. The CDR3 region has the DNA TGTGCCAGCTCACCCTCCGGACTAGCGGGATTCACAGATACGCAGTATTTT. The full variable domain, in which reference TRBV18 and TRBJ2-3 provide the parts outside the CDR3, is NAGVMQNPRHLVRRRGQEARLRCSPMKGHSHVYWYRQLPEEGLKFMVYLQKENIIDESGMPKERFSAEFPKEGPSILRIQQVVRGDSAAYFCASSPSGLAGFTDTQYFGPGTRLTVL.

The J gene is TRBJ2-4, the V gene TRBV5-1; the match to TRBD1 covers 9 bases. The germline CDR1 and CDR2 sequences are SGHRS and YFSETQ. The CDR3 extends over 16 amino acids. With 4 bases clipped from V and 1 base from J, the junction kept 6 bases outside the gene matches. The CDR3 DNA is TGCGCCAGCAGCCTAGGGACAGGGCGTGCCAAAAACATTCAGTACTTC. Translating gives CASSLGTGRAKNIQYF.

This chain connects TRBV19 to TRBJ2-7; no clear D gene. Deletions cut 0 bases from V and 6 bases from J, with 12 bases between. CDR1 is LNHDA, CDR2 SQIVND, per germline (reference sequence). CDR3 length: 14 amino acids. The chain's CDR3 is CASSIDPAYGEQYF. CDR3 coding DNA: TGTGCCAGTAGTATAGATCCGGCCTACGGCGAGCAGTACTTC.

The chain uses TRBV28 and TRBJ2-3; D gene ambiguous. This CDR3 contains 14 residues. The V gene's germline CDR1 is MDHEN and CDR2 SYDVKM. V was clipped by 2 bases and J by 10 bases, with 16 bases between them. CDR3: CASSLMLGSQAQYF. CDR3 DNA sequence: TGTGCCAGCAGTTTAATGTTGGGTAGTCAGGCGCAGTATTTT.

The chain employs TRBV27 and TRBJ2-6; TRBD1 or TRBD2 may be the D gene (5 bases each). The V gene lost 0 bases and the J gene lost 4 bases, with 10 bases spanning the gap. There are 16 residues in the CDR3. CDR1 and CDR2 (germline): MNHEY, SMNVEV (reference sequence). In DNA form, the CDR3 reads TGTGCCAGCAGTTTATCTCCAGGGACCGGGGCCAACGTCCTGACTTTC. Translation gives CASSLSPGTGANVLTF.

CDR3 bases: TGTGCCAGCAGCCCACAGGGACTAGATACGCAGTATTTT. Translated, it gives CASSPQGLDTQYF. This chain links TRBV9 with TRBJ2-3, with D perhaps being TRBD1 or TRBD2 (6 bases each). The CDR3 has 13 residues. The V and J ends lost 4 bases and 5 bases respectively, with 11 bases between them. Germline V gene data show CDR1 as SGDLS and CDR2 as YYNGEE.